Reported below is one T cell receptor (beta chain). This record comes from a study of blood T cell repertoires in COVID-19. The method was immunoSEQ multiplex PCR; TCRdb's version includes in-frame clones alone and lacks a portion of them. The table has some 350,000 clones, 85% to 90% seen once. V trimming: 6 bases; J trimming: 6 bases; junction bases outside the gene matches: 8. The CDR3 is 14 amino acids. Germline V lookup: CDR1 MDHEN, CDR2 SYDVKM. The specimen was PBMCs or T cells enriched from blood (not recorded which). The J gene is TRBJ1-5, the V gene TRBV28; TRBD1 matches 7 bases. This receptor was taken from a man aged 18 to 35 who had recovered from COVID-19. CDR3 in DNA: TGTGCCAGCAGCTCAGACAGGGTTCGTCAGCCCCAGCATTTT. Its protein is CASSSDRVRQPQHF.